The 17 T cell receptor beta chains presented below share a single source sample, sequenced in a study of blood T cell repertoires in COVID-19. This table comes from immunoSEQ multiplex PCR, and its TCRdb copy is limited to in-frame clones, with some not included. The sample lists under 250,000 clones, roughly 83% occurring once. The sequencing sample was made of peripheral blood. The receptors shown here come from a woman of 80 years or more with COVID-19, enrolled during active disease.

This sequence joins TRBV12-3 or TRBV12-4 and TRBJ2-2; TRBD1 might be the D (5 bases). The CDR3 extends over 13 amino acids. Trimming pared 11 bases from V and 5 bases from J, leaving 15 bases between. The CDR3 DNA reads TGTGCCGCAGGGCGTGGGGAAACCGGGGAGCTGTTTTTT. This gives the protein CAAGRGETGELFF.

The chain links TRBV6-4 to TRBJ2-3, with 7 bases that match TRBD1. This CDR3 contains 15 residues. V was pared by 2 bases and J by 1 base, with 3 bases of the junction left unmatched. CDR1 is MRHNA and CDR2 is SNTAGT in the germline V gene. In DNA, the CDR3 is TGTGCCAGCAGTGACCCAGGGACAGGCACAGATACGCAGTATTTT. It encodes CASSDPGTGTDTQYF.

This clone was seen a few times. V and J are TRBV3-1 (or the pseudogene TRBV3-2) and TRBJ2-1; TRBD2 matches at 8 bases. Germline V CDR1 and CDR2: LGHDT, YNNKEL (reference sequence). Unmatched junction bases numbered 2, after V lost 0 bases and J lost 10 bases. CDR3 size: 13 residues. CDR3 coding DNA: TGTGCCAGCAGCCAAGATTTAGCGGGGGAGCAGTTCTTC. Translated: CASSQDLAGEQFF.

The chain carries TRBV19 and TRBJ1-5; the D gene is possibly TRBD1 (5 bases). The germline V gene has CDR1 LNHDA and CDR2 SQIVND (reference sequence). This CDR3 has 14 residues. V was shortened by 9 bases and J by 0 bases, with 12 bases between the two germline ends. The CDR3, as DNA: TGTGCCAGCCGTACAGGAACTAGCAATCAGCCCCAGCATTTT. Translated: CASRTGTSNQPQHF.

The gene calls are TRBV7-2 and TRBJ2-5; D is possibly TRBD1 (5 bases). CDR3 length equals 14 residues. Germline CDR1 reads SGHTA; CDR2 reads FQGNSA. V lost 1 base, J lost 7 bases, and 13 bases lay in between. The CDR3 region is CASSLEWGSVTQYF. Here the CDR3 DNA reads TGTGCCAGCAGCTTAGAATGGGGCTCGGTGACCCAGTACTTC.

V gene TRBV4-3 combines with J gene TRBJ2-7; D might be TRBD2 (5 bases). There are 17 residues in the CDR3. Germline V CDR1 and CDR2: LGHNA, YSLEER. Trimming cost V 6 bases and J 0 bases, with 21 bases left between them. CDR3 region: CASSPSTGRGSSYEQYF. The CDR3 bases are TGCGCCAGCAGTCCTTCGACGGGCCGGGGTAGCTCCTACGAGCAGTACTTC.

A single count supports this clone. This chain connects TRBV5-4 to TRBJ1-2; 8 bases fit TRBD1. The CDR3 runs 15 residues. Germline V gene lookup returns CDR1 SGHNT and CDR2 YYREEE (reference sequence). V was pared by 4 bases and J by 5 bases, with 10 bases of the junction left unmatched. In nucleotides, the CDR3 is TGTGCCAGCAGCCCCGACAGGGGCGATCCATATGGCTACACCTTC. It translates to CASSPDRGDPYGYTF. The whole variable domain, remainder taken from reference TRBV5-4 and TRBJ1-2, is ETGVTQSPTHLIKTRGQQVTLRCSSQSGHNTVSWYQQALGQGPQFIFQYYREEENGRGNFPPRFSGLQFPNYSSELNVNALELDDSALYLCASSPDRGDPYGYTFGSGTRLTVV.

The rearrangement joins TRBV18 to TRBJ1-5; D perhaps matches TRBD1 (6 bases). Germline V gives CDR1 KGHSH, CDR2 LQKENI. The CDR3 contains 16 residues. The V end was cut by 3 bases, the J end by 4 bases, with 16 bases between. The CDR3 DNA reads as TGTGCCAGCTCACCCGTAACAGGGTTTGAAAATCAGCCCCAGCATTTT. Amino acid sequence: CASSPVTGFENQPQHF.

This sequence joins TRBV18 and TRBJ1-1; D gene unclear. V dropped 3 bases and J dropped 4 bases, with 15 bases sitting between them. This CDR3 contains 15 residues. The germline gives CDR1 KGHSH, CDR2 LQKENI. CDR3 nucleotide sequence: TGTGCCAGCTCACCCCTTGAGGGAAGGAGCACTGAAGCTTTCTTT. Translation: CASSPLEGRSTEAFF.

The chain has TRBV18 and TRBJ1-1; D remains ambiguous. Per the germline V gene, CDR1 is KGHSH and CDR2 is LQKENI. CDR3 length: 13 amino acids. The V end lost 0 bases, the J end lost 7 bases, and 9 bases lay between the germline ends. CDR3 bases: TGTGCCAGCTCACCACCGGTCCCACTTGAAGCTTTCTTT. It translates to CASSPPVPLEAFF.

The genes are TRBV7-9 and TRBJ2-7, with 8 bases fitting TRBD1. The CDR3 spans 13 residues. The trim removed 3 bases at V and 6 bases at J, leaving 4 bases unmatched. The germline V gene has CDR1 SEHNR and CDR2 FQNEAQ (reference sequence). In DNA form, the CDR3 reads TGTGCCAGCAGCTTGACAGGGGCAGCCGAGCAGTACGTC. Protein product: CASSLTGAAEQYV.

The CDR3 DNA reads as TGTGCCAGCAGCCTCGACACGGGGAGAAATTCACCCCTCCACTTT. Translation: CASSLDTGRNSPLHF. V and J are TRBV11-2 and TRBJ1-6, with D uncertain. V was pared by 5 bases and J by 7 bases, with 15 bases between. The CDR3 covers 15 residues. From germline, CDR1 is SGHAT and CDR2 FQNNGV.

CDR3 sequence reads: CASSSPSGGTYNEQFF. CDR3 nucleotides: TGTGCCAGCAGTTCCCCTAGCGGGGGGACCTACAATGAGCAGTTCTTC. The chain employs TRBV6-6 and TRBJ2-1; 11 nucleotides match TRBD2. The V segment lost 4 bases and the J segment 2 bases; nucleotides outside the gene matches: 4. The CDR3 has 16 residues. Germline V gene lookup returns CDR1 MNHNY and CDR2 SVGAGI (reference sequence).

The chain couples TRBV7-9 to TRBJ2-7; TRBD1 matches at 7 bases. With 4 bases clipped from V and 3 bases from J, the junction kept 6 bases outside the gene matches. This CDR3 contains 14 residues. The germline gives CDR1 SEHNR, CDR2 FQNEAQ (reference sequence). The CDR3 DNA is TGTGCCAGCAGCTCCGGGACAGTCGGCTACGAGCAGTACTTC. It codes for CASSSGTVGYEQYF. Drawing the rest from reference TRBV7-9 and TRBJ2-7, the complete variable domain is DTGVSQNPRHKITKRGQNVTFRCDPISEHNRLYWYRQTLGQGPEFLTYFQNEAQLEKSRLLSDRFSAERPKGSFSTLEIQRTEQGDSAMYLCASSSGTVGYEQYFGPGTRLTVT.

This chain uses TRBV19 with TRBJ1-3; no clear D gene. Germline assignment: CDR1 LNHDA and CDR2 SQIVND (reference sequence). This CDR3 has 15 residues. Between the trimmed V and J ends, which lost 3 bases and 2 bases, there was a span of 11 bases. The CDR3 DNA is TGTGCCAGTAGTATGGTCCCTACCACTGGAAACACCATATATTTT. This gives the protein CASSMVPTTGNTIYF. The variable domain in full, completed from reference TRBV19 and TRBJ1-3, reads DGGITQSPKYLFRKEGQNVTLSCEQNLNHDAMYWYRQDPGQGLRLIYYSQIVNDFQKGDIAEGYSVSREKKESFPLTVTSAQKNPTAFYLCASSMVPTTGNTIYFGEGSWLTVV.

The chain has TRBV4-2 and TRBJ2-3; 7 nucleotides align to TRBD2. Germline CDR1 and CDR2: LGHNA and YNFKEQ. The trim removed 1 base at V and 9 bases at J, leaving 16 bases unmatched. The CDR3 spans 17 residues. The CDR3 DNA is TGTGCCAGCAGCCAAGGCGGACTAGAGGGCGTCGCGGGGACGCAGTATTTT. Residues: CASSQGGLEGVAGTQYF.

V usage is TRBV6-2 or TRBV6-3 and J usage is TRBJ1-1, with D possibly TRBD1 on 6 matching bases. This CDR3 comprises 15 residues. The V end was cut by 4 bases, the J end by 0 bases, with 12 bases between. The germline V gene encodes CDR1 MNHEY and CDR2 SVGEGT. The CDR3 loop is CASSSTQGVNTEAFF. CDR3 sequence (DNA): TGTGCCAGCAGTTCCACACAGGGAGTGAACACTGAAGCTTTCTTT.